A selection of T cell receptor beta chains follows, all from one sample in a study of shared clonotypes between healthy human individuals. Repertoires were generated with immunoSEQ multiplex PCR, while TCRdb's copy carries only in-frame clones and drops some. Here the sample spans 1,500,000 or so clones, around 97% being singletons. Input material: naive CD4+ T cells sorted from blood. The receptors were gathered from a man aged 25-40 years in good health. Each CDR3 is given with its conserved first and last residue. Each record gives: clone size, V gene, J gene, CDR3 length, D gene, CDR3 protein, CDR3 DNA. The D gene is left open where the match is weak. The size of a clone is reported for some rows only, either as once, few or many, or as a class for expanded clones.

size: once
V: TRBV5-6
J: TRBJ2-2
length: 18
D: TRBD2
CDR3: CASSGLGGLAGFTGELFF
DNA: TGTGCCAGCAGCGGTCTCGGAGGCCTAGCGGGTTTTACCGGGGAGCTGTTTTTT

size: NA
V: TRBV20-1
J: TRBJ2-7
length: 11
D: TRBD1
CDR3: CSTGQGYEQYF
DNA: TGCAGTACTGGACAGGGCTACGAGCAGTACTTC

size: NA
V: TRBV5-6
J: TRBJ2-3
length: 15
D: NA
CDR3: CASSSGRGTTDTQYF
DNA: TGTGCCAGCAGCTCGGGACGGGGGACCACAGATACGCAGTATTTT

size: NA
V: TRBV28
J: TRBJ1-2
length: 14
D: NA
CDR3: CASSSGVRWYGYTF
DNA: TGTGCCAGCAGTTCGGGAGTAAGATGGTATGGCTACACCTTC

size: NA
V: TRBV5-1
J: TRBJ2-5
length: 15
D: TRBD2
CDR3: CASSATSGSRETQYF
DNA: TGCGCCAGCAGCGCGACTAGCGGGAGCCGAGAGACCCAGTACTTC

size: NA
V: TRBV29-1
J: TRBJ2-2
length: 15
D: TRBD2
CDR3: CSVGSRAGGAGELFF
DNA: TGCAGCGTTGGGAGTAGGGCGGGAGGAGCCGGGGAGCTGTTTTTT

size: NA
V: TRBV28
J: TRBJ1-1
length: 11
D: NA
CDR3: CATLFGTEAFF
DNA: TGTGCCACTCTGTTCGGCACTGAAGCTTTCTTT

size: NA
V: TRBV5-1
J: TRBJ1-1
length: 14
D: NA
CDR3: CASSLVGAGTEAFF
DNA: TGCGCCAGCAGCTTGGTCGGGGCGGGCACTGAAGCTTTCTTT

size: few
V: TRBV7-9
J: TRBJ2-7
length: 15
D: TRBD2
CDR3: CASSPRGRALYEQYF
DNA: TGTGCCAGCAGCCCCCGCGGGAGGGCCCTCTACGAGCAGTACTTC

size: NA
V: TRBV19
J: TRBJ2-7
length: 11
D: NA
CDR3: CASSRTYEQYF
DNA: TGTGCCAGTAGCCGGACATACGAGCAGTACTTC